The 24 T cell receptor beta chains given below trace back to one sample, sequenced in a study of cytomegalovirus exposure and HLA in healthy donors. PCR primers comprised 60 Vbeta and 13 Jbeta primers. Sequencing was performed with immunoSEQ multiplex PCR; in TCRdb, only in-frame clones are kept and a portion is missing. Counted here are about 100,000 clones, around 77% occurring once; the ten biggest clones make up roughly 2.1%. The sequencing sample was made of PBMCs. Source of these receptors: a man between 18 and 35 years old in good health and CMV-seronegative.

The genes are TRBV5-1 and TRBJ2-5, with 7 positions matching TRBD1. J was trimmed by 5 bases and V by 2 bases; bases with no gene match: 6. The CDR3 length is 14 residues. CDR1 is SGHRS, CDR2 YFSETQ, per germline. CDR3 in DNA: TGCGCCAGCAGCTTACGGCCAGGGGGTGAGACCCAGTACTTC. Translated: CASSLRPGGETQYF.

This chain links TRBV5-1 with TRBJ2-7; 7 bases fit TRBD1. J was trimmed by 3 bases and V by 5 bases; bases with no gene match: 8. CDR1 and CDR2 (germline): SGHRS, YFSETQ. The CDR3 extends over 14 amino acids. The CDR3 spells CASRPDRAFYEQYF. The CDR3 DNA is TGCGCCAGCAGGCCTGACAGGGCTTTCTACGAGCAGTACTTC.

The CDR3 is CASSEGREAFF. CDR3 sequence (DNA): TGTGCCAGCAGTGAAGGCCGTGAAGCTTTCTTT. The genes are TRBV25-1 and TRBJ1-1; unclear D gene. The CDR3 is 11 residues long. Per germline, CDR1 MGHDK and CDR2 SYGVNS. V lost 2 bases to trimming and J lost 7 bases, with 5 bases between them.

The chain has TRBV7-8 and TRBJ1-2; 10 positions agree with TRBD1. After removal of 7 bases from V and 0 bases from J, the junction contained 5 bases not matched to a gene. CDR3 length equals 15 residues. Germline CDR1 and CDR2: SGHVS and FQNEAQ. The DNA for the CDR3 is TGTGCCAGCAAAAGACAGGGGGCCACTAACTATGGCTACACCTTC. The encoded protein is CASKRQGATNYGYTF.

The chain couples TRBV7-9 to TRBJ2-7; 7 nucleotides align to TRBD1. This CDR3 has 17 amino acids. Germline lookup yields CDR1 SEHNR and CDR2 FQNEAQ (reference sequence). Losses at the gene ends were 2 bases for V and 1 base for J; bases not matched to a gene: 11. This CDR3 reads CASSLSARGSTSYEQYF. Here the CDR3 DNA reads TGTGCCAGCAGCTTATCGGCCAGGGGGTCGACATCCTACGAGCAGTACTTC.

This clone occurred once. The CDR3 sequence: CASSPTGRQAYEQYF. CDR3 in DNA: TGTGCCAGCAGCCCAACCGGTCGACAGGCCTACGAGCAGTACTTC. The V gene is TRBV4-2, the J gene TRBJ2-7; D perhaps matches TRBD1 (6 bases). The CDR3 extends over 15 amino acids. CDR1 and CDR2 from the germline V gene are LGHNA and YNFKEQ. V was pared by 4 bases and J by 2 bases, with 15 bases between.

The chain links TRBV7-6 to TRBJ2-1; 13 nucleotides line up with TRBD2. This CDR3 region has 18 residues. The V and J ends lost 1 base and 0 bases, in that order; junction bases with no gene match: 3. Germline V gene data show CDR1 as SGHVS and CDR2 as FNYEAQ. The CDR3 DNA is TGTGCCAGCAGCTTAGGACTAGCGGGGGGACGCTCCTACAATGAGCAGTTCTTC. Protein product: CASSLGLAGGRSYNEQFF.

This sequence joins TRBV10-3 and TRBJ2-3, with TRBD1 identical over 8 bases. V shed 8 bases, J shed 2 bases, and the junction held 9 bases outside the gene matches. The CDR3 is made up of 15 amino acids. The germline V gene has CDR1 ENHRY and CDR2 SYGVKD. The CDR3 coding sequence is TGTGCCATCGGCTCGGACAGGGATACCACAGATACGCAGTATTTT. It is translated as CAIGSDRDTTDTQYF.

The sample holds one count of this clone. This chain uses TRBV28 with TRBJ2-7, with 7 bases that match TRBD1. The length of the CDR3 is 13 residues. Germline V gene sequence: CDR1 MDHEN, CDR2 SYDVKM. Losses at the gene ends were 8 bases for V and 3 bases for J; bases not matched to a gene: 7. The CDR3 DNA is TGTGCCAGCCATTCGGGACAGAACTACGAGCAGTACTTC. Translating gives CASHSGQNYEQYF.

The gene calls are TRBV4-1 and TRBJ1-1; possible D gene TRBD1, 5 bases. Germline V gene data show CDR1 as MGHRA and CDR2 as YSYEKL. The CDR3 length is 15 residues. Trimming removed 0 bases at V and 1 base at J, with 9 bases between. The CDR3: CASSQEGVGNTEAFF. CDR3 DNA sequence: TGCGCCAGCAGCCAAGAAGGGGTTGGGAACACTGAAGCTTTCTTT.

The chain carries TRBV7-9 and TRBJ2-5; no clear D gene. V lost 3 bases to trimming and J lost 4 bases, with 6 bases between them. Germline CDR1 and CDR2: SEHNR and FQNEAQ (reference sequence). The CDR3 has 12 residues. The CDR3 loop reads CASSLPIETQYF. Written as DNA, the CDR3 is TGTGCCAGCAGCTTGCCTATAGAGACCCAGTACTTC.

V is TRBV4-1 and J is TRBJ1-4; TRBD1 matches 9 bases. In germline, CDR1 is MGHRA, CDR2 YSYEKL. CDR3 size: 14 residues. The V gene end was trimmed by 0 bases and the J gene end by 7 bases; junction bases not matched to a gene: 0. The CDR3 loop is CASSQEQGAEKLFF. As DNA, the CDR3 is TGCGCCAGCAGCCAAGAACAGGGGGCTGAAAAACTGTTTTTT.

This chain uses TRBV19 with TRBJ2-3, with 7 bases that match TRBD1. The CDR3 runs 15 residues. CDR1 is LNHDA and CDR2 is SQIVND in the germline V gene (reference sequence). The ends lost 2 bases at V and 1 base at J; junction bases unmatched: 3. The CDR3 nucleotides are TGTGCCAGTAGTATATCGAGGGGGCGCACAGATACGCAGTATTTT. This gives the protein CASSISRGRTDTQYF.

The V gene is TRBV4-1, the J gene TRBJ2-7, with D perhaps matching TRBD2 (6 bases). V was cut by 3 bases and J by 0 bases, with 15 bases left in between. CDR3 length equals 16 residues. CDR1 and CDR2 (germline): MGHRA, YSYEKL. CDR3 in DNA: TGCGCCAGCAGCCAGCAGACGGGAGATATCTCCTACGAGCAGTACTTC. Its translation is CASSQQTGDISYEQYF.

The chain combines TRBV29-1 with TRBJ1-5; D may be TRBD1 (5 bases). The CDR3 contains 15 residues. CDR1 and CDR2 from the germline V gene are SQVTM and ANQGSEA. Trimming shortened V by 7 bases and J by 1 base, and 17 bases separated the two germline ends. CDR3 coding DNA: TGCAGCGCCAGCGGCGGGGCGGGGAGCAATCAGCCCCAGCATTTT. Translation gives CSASGGAGSNQPQHF.

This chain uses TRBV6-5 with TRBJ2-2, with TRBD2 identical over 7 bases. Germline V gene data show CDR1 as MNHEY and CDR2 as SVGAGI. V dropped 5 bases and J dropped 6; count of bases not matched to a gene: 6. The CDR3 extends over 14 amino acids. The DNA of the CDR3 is TGTGCCAGCAGTGCCGGACTAGAGGCCGGGGAGCTGTTTTTT. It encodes CASSAGLEAGELFF.

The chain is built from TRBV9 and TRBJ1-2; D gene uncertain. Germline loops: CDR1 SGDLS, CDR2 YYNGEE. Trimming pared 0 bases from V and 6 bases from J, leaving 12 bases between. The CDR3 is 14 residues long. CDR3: CASSVGLAEDGYTF. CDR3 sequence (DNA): TGTGCCAGCAGCGTAGGTCTGGCGGAGGATGGCTACACCTTC.

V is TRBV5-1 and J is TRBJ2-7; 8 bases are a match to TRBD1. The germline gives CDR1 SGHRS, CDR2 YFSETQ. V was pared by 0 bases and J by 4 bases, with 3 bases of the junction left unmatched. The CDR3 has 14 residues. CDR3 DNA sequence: TGCGCCAGCAGCTTGGCAGGGGGCAAGTACGAGCAGTACTTC. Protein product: CASSLAGGKYEQYF. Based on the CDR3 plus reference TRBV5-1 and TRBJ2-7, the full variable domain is KAGVTQTPRYLIKTRGQQVTLSCSPISGHRSVSWYQQTPGQGLQFLFEYFSETQRNKGNFPGRFSGRQFSNSRSEMNVSTLELGDSALYLCASSLAGGKYEQYFGPGTRLTVT.

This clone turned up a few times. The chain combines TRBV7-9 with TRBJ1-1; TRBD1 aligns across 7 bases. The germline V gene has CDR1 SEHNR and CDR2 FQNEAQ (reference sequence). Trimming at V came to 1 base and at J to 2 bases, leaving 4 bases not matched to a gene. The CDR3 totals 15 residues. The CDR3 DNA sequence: TGTGCCAGCAGCTTAGGAGACAGGGCAAACACTGAAGCTTTCTTT. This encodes CASSLGDRANTEAFF.

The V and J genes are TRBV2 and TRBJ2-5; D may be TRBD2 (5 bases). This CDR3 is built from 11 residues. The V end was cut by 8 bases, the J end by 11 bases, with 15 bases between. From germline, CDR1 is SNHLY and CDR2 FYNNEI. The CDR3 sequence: CASWAGKEQYF. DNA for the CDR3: TGTGCCAGCTGGGCCGGGAAGGAGCAGTACTTC.

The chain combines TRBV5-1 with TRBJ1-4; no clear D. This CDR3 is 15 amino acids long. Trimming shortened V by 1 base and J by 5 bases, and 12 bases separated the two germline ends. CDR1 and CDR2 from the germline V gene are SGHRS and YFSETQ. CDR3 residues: CASSLSFGSNEKLFF. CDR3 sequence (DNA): TGCGCCAGCAGCTTGTCTTTCGGGTCGAATGAAAAACTGTTTTTT.

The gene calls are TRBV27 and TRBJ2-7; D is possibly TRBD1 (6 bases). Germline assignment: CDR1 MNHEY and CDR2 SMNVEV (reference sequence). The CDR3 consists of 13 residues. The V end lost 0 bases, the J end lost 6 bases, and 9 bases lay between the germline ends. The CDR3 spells CASSLSRDTEQYF. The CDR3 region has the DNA TGTGCCAGCAGTTTATCGAGGGACACCGAGCAGTACTTC.

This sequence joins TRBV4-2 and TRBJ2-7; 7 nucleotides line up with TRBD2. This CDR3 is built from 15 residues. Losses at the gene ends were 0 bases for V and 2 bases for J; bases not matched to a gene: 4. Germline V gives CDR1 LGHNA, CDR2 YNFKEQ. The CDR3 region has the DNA TGTGCCAGCAGCCAAGATCCAACTAGCGCCTACGAGCAGTACTTC. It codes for CASSQDPTSAYEQYF.

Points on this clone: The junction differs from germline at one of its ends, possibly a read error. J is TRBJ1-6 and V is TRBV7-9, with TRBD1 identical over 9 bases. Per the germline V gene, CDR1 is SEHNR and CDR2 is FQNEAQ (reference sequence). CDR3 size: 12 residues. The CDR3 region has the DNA TGTTCCAGCAGCCCCGAAGGACAGGGGATCCACTTT. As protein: CSSSPEGQGIHF.